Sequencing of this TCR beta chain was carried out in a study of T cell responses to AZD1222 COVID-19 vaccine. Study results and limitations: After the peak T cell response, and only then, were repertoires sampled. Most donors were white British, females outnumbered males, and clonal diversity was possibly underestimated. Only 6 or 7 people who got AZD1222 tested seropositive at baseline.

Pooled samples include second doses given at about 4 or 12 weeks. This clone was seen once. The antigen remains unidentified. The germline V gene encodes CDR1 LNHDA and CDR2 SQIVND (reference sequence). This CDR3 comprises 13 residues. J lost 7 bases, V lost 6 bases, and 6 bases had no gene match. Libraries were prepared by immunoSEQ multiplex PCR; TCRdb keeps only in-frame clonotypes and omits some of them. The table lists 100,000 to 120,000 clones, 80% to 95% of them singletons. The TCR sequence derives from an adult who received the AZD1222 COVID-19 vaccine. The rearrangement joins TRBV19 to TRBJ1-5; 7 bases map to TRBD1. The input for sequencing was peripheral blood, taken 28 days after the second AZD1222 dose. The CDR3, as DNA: TGTGCCAGTAGACTACAGGGGCAACAGCCCCAGCATTTT. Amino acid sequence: CASRLQGQQPQHF.